The table lists the clone carrying this T cell receptor (beta chain) with a few counts. Its antigen remains unknown. This sample was taken from a study of neoadjuvant anti-PD-1 for oral cavity cancer. Overall study: Before surgery, most patients got three to four biweekly 3 mg/kg nivolumab doses. The study's findings and limits: With a few patients per group, TCR findings need larger cohorts.

Deletions cut 0 bases from V and 6 bases from J, with 2 bases between. This CDR3 region has 12 residues. In germline, CDR1 is SGHVS, CDR2 FNYEAQ. Clones were read by immunoSEQ multiplex PCR, and TCRdb kept only the in-frame ones, dropping some. This sample yields about 15,000 clones, of which about 37% are seen a single time; around two fifths belongs to the top ten. Regarding time point: after neoadjuvant nivolumab, at surgical resection. The clonotype comes from a person aged 40 to 85 with oral cavity squamous cell carcinoma. This specimen was tumor tissue, taken after nivolumab (anti-PD-1) treatment. The rearrangement joins TRBV7-6 to TRBJ2-2; D not certain. CDR3 sequence (DNA): TGTGCCAGCAGCTTAGCGGCCGGGGAGCTGTTTTTT. This translates into CASSLAAGELFF.